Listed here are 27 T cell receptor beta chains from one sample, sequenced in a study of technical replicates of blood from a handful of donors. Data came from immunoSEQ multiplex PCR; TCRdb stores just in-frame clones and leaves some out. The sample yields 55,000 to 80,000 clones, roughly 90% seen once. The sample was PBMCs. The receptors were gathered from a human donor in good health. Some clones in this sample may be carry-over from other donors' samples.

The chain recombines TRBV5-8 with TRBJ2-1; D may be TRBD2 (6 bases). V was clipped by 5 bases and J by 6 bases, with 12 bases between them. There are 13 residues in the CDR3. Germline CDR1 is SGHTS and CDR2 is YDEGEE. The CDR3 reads CASSSGLINEQFF. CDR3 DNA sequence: TGTGCCAGCAGTTCGGGACTGATCAATGAGCAGTTCTTC.

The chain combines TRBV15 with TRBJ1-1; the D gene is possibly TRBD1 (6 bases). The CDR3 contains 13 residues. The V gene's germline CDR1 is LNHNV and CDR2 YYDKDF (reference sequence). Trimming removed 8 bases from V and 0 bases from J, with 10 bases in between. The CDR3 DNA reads TGTGCCACCTCGGGACAACTGAACACTGAAGCTTTCTTT. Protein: CATSGQLNTEAFF.

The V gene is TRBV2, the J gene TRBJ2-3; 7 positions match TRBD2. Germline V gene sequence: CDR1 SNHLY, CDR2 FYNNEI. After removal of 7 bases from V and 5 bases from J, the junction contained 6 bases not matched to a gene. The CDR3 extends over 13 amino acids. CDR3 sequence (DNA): TGTGCCAGCAAGCTAGCGGAGAAAGATACGCAGTATTTT. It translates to CASKLAEKDTQYF.

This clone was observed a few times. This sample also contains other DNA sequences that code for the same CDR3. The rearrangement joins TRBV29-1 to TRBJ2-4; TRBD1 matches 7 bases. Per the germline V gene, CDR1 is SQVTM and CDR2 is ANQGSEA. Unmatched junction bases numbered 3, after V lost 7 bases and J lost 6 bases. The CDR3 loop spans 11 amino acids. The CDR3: CSGRQGNIQYF. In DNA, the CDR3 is TGCAGCGGCAGACAGGGAAACATTCAGTACTTC.

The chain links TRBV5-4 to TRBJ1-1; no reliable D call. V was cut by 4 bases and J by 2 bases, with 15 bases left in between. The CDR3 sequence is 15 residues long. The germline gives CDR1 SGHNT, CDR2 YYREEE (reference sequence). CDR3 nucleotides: TGTGCCAGCAGCCCGGCGAGGGTACTCAACACTGAAGCTTTCTTT. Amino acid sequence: CASSPARVLNTEAFF.

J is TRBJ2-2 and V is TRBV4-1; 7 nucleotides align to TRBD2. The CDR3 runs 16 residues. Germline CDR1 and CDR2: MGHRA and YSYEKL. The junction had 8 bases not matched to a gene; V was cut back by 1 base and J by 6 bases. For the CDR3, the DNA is TGCGCCAGCAGCCAAGGGGAGGGGCGATCTCCCGGGGAGCTGTTTTTT. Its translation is CASSQGEGRSPGELFF.

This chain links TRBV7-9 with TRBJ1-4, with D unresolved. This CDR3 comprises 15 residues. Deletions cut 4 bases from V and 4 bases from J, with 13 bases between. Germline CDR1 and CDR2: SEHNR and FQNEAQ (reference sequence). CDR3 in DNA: TGTGCCAGCAGCTCCCTCGACTGGAATAATGAAAAACTGTTTTTT. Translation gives CASSSLDWNNEKLFF.

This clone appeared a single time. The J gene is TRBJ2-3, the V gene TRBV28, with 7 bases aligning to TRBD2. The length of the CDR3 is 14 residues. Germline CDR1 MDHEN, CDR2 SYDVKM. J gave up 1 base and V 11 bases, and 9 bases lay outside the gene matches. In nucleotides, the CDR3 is TGTGCCGTCGGCGGGAGAGAGGGCACAGATACGCAGTATTTT. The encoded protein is CAVGGREGTDTQYF.

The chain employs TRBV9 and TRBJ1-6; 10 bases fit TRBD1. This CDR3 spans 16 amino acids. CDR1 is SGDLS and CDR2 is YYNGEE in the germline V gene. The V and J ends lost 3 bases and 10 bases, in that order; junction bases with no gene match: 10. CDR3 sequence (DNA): TGTGCCAGCAGCGGACTTTCCGGGACAGGGGCCTCACCCCTCCACTTT. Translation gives CASSGLSGTGASPLHF.

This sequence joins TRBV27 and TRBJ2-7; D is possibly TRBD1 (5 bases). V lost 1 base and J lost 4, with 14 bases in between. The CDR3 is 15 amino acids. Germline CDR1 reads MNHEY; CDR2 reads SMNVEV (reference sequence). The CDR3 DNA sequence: TGTGCCAGCAGTTTATACCCCAGGGTACGGTACGAGCAGTACTTC. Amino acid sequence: CASSLYPRVRYEQYF.

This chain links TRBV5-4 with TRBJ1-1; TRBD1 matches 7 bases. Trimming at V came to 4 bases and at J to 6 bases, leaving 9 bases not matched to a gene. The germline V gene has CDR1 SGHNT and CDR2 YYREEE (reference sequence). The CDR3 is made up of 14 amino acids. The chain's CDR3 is CASSVNRGNSEAFF. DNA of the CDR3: TGTGCCAGCAGCGTCAACAGGGGAAACTCTGAAGCTTTCTTT.

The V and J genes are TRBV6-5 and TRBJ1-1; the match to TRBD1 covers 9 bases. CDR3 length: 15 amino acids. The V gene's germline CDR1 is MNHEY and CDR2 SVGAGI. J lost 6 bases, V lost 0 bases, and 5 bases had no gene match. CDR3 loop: CASSYSRTGEAEAFF. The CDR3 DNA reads TGTGCCAGCAGTTACTCGAGGACAGGGGAGGCTGAAGCTTTCTTT.

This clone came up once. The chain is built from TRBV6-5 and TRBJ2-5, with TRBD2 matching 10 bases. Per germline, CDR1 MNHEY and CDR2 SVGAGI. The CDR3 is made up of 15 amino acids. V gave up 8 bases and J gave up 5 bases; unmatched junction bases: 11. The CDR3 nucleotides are TGTGCCAGCGGGACTAGCGACGAATTGGTGGAGACCCAGTACTTC. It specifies CASGTSDELVETQYF.

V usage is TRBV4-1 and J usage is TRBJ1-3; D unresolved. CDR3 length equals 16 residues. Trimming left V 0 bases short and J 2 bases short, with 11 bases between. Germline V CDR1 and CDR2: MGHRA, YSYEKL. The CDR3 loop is CASSQDSLLTGNTIYF. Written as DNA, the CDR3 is TGCGCCAGCAGCCAAGATTCCCTATTAACTGGAAACACCATATATTTT.

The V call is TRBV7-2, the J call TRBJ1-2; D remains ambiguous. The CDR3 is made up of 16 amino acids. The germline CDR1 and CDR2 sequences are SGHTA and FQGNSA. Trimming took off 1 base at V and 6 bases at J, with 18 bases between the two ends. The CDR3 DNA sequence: TGTGCCAGCAGCTTAGTAGTTTTCCAGCCGGGGAATGGCTACACCTTC. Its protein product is CASSLVVFQPGNGYTF.

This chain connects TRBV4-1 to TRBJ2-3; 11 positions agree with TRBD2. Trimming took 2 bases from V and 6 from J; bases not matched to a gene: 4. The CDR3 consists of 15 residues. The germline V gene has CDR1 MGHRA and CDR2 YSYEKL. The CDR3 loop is CASSQTSGSRDTQYF. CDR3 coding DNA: TGCGCCAGCAGCCAAACTAGCGGGAGTCGCGATACGCAGTATTTT.

The chain's CDR3 is CASSQTGGNTGELFF. CDR3 coding DNA: TGTGCCAGCAGCCAAACAGGGGGCAACACCGGGGAGCTGTTTTTT. The chain has TRBV4-2 and TRBJ2-2, with 9 bases identical to TRBD1. This CDR3 is built from 15 residues. The germline CDR1 and CDR2 sequences are LGHNA and YNFKEQ. J was trimmed by 2 bases and V by 2 bases; bases with no gene match: 0.

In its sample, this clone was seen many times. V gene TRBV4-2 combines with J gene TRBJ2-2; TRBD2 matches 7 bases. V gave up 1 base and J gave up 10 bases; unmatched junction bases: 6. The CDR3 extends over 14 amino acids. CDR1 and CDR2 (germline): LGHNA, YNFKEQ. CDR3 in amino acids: CASSQGLAAVELFF. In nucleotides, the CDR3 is TGTGCCAGCAGCCAAGGGCTAGCGGCAGTGGAGCTGTTTTTT.

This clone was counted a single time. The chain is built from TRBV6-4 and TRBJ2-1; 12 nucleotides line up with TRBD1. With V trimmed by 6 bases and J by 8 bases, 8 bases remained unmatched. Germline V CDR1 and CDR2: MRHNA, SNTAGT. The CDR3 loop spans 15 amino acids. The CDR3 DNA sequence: TGTGCCAGCAGCATCCGGGACAGGGGGCAGGATGAGCAGTTCTTC. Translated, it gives CASSIRDRGQDEQFF.

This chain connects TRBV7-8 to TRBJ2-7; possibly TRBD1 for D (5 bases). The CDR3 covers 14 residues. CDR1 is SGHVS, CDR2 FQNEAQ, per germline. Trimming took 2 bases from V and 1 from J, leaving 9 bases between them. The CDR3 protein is CASSLWGRSYEQYF. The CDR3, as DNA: TGTGCCAGCAGCTTATGGGGCCGTTCCTACGAGCAGTACTTC. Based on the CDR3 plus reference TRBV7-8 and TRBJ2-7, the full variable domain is GAGVSQSPRYKVAKRGQDVALRCDPISGHVSLFWYQQALGQGPEFLTYFQNEAQLDKSGLPSDRFFAERPEGSVSTLKIQRTQQEDSAVYLCASSLWGRSYEQYFGPGTRLTVT.

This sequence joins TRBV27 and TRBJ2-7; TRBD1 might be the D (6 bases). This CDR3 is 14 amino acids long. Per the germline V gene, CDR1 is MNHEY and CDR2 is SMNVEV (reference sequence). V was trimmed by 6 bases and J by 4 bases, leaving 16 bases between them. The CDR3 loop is CASSPGQTHYEQYF. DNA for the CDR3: TGTGCCAGCAGCCCTGGACAGACACATTACGAGCAGTACTTC.

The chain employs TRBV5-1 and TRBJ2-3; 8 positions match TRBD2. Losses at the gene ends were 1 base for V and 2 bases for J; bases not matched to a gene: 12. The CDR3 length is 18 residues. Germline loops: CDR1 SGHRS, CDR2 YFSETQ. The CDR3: CASSLRGSAGGHTDTQYF. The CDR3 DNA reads TGCGCCAGCAGCTTGAGGGGCTCGGCGGGGGGACACACAGATACGCAGTATTTT.

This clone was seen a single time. CDR3 DNA sequence: TGTGCCAGCAGGAGTACGTACGGTGAGCAGTTCTTC. It yields the protein CASRSTYGEQFF. This chain connects TRBV6-5 to TRBJ2-1; D unclear. The CDR3 is made up of 12 amino acids. Trimming removed 6 bases from V and 9 bases from J, with 12 bases in between. Germline CDR1 MNHEY, CDR2 SVGAGI.

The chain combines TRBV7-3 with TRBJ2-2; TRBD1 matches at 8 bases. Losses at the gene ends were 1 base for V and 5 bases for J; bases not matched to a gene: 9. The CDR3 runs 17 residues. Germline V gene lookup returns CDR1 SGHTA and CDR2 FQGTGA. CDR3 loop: CASSLSGRGLRTGELFF. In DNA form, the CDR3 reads TGTGCCAGCAGCTTAAGTGGCAGGGGGCTAAGAACCGGGGAGCTGTTTTTT.

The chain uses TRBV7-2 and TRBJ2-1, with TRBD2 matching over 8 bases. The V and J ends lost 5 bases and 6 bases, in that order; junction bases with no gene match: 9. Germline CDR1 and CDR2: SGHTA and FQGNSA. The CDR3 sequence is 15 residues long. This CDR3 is CASSPRRGVSNEQFF. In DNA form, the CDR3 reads TGTGCCAGCAGCCCTAGGCGGGGGGTGAGCAATGAGCAGTTCTTC.

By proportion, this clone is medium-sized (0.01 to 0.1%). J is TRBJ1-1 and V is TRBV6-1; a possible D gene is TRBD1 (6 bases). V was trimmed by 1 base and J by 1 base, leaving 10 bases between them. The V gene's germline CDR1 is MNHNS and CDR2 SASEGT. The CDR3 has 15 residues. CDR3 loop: CASSEEGQPNTEAFF. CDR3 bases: TGTGCCAGCAGTGAAGAGGGACAACCGAACACTGAAGCTTTCTTT.

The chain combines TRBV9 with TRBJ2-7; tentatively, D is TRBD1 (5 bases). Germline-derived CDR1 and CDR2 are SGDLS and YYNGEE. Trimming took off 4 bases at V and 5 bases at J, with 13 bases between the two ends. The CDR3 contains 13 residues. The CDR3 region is CASSTSGFNEQYF. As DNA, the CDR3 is TGTGCCAGCAGCACCTCAGGGTTCAACGAGCAGTACTTC.